Listed below are T cell receptor beta chains from one sample, sequenced in a study of OX40 agonist ivuxolimab in advanced cancers. Measured with immunoSEQ multiplex PCR; TCRdb has only the in-frame clones, and not every one. The profile shows roughly 97,000 clones, 80% to 90% of them singletons. The specimen comprised CD4+ or CD8+ T cells sorted from blood, sampled in a trial of the OX40 agonist ivuxolimab. Receptors originate from an adult with an advanced solid tumor such as melanoma, head and neck, liver or kidney cancer. Both conserved end residues are part of each CDR3. The D gene is left open where the match is weak. Clone size, where shown, is once, few, many, or a class for clones that have expanded.

>TRBV28|NA|once|TRBJ1-2
TGTGCCAGCAGCCCTGACAGCTATGGCTACACCTTC
CASSPDSYGYTF
>TRBV30|NA|few|TRBJ2-1
TGTGCCTGGGCTACGAGCTCCTACAATGAGCAGTTCTTC
CAWATSSYNEQFF
>TRBV6-1|NA|NA|TRBJ2-7
TGTGCCAGCAGTGACACCTACGAGCAGTACTTC
CASSDTYEQYF
>TRBV5-1|NA|NA|TRBJ1-4
TGCGCCAGCAGCTTGGGGGAAACCGAAAAACTGTTTTTT
CASSLGETEKLFF
>TRBV7-2|TRBD1|once|TRBJ2-7
TGTGCCAGCAGCCCCTGGGACAGGGGCGACGAGCAGTACTTC
CASSPWDRGDEQYF
>TRBV7-6|TRBD2|few|TRBJ2-1
TGTGCCAGCAGCTTAGGGAGACTAGCGGGGGGTCGCTTAGGAGGCAATGAGCAGTTCTTC
CASSLGRLAGGRLGGNEQFF
>TRBV29-1|NA|NA|TRBJ2-7
TGCAGCGTCTCGCGGGACAGTGTCTACGAGCAGTACTTC
CSVSRDSVYEQYF
>TRBV5-1|NA|NA|TRBJ1-4
TGCGCCAGCAGCTTAAGGACAGCTTCAACTAATGAAAAACTGTTTTTT
CASSLRTASTNEKLFF
>TRBV9|TRBD1|NA|TRBJ1-2
TGTGCCAGCAGCGGACAGGGTTACTATGGCTACACCTTC
CASSGQGYYGYTF
>TRBV7-8|TRBD1|NA|TRBJ1-2
TGTGCCAGCAGCTTGCAACCCGGGACAGGGTCTCGCTTGGGAGGCTACACCTTC
CASSLQPGTGSRLGGYTF
>TRBV11-1|NA|NA|TRBJ2-1
TGTGCCAGCAGCTATCAACAGGGTTACAATGAGCAGTTCTTC
CASSYQQGYNEQFF
>TRBV4-3|NA|NA|TRBJ1-2
TGCGCCAGCAGCCAAGAGACGGGCTACTATGGCTACACCTTC
CASSQETGYYGYTF
>TRBV5-1|NA|NA|TRBJ1-4
TGCGCCAGCAGCTTGACAGGGTGGAGGGAAAAACTGTTTTTT
CASSLTGWREKLFF
>TRBV18|NA|NA|TRBJ1-4
TGTGCCAGCTCACCAGGAGGGGTTGATGAAAAACTGTTTTTT
CASSPGGVDEKLFF
>TRBV9|NA|NA|TRBJ1-1
TGTGCCAGCAGCCCAAGAGAACGGAGGGTGGGAGCTTTCTTT
CASSPRERRVGAFF
>TRBV5-4|TRBD1|once|TRBJ1-2
TGTGCCAGCAGCCGACCCAACGGACAGGGGGCTGTAGATGGCTACACCTTC
CASSRPNGQGAVDGYTF
>TRBV18|NA|NA|TRBJ1-6
TGTGCCAGCTCGGGAGGGTTGGGCTCACCCCTCCACTTT
CASSGGLGSPLHF
>TRBV5-5|NA|NA|TRBJ2-6
TGTGCCAGCAGCCGTGCGGAGGCGCGTGGGGCCAACGTCCTGACTTTC
CASSRAEARGANVLTF
>TRBV5-1|TRBD1|NA|TRBJ2-7
TGCGCCAGCAGCTTGGCCCGACAGGGTAATATACCCTACGAGCAGTACTTC
CASSLARQGNIPYEQYF
>TRBV11-2|NA|NA|TRBJ1-1
TGTGCCAGCAGCTTAGTTAGGCCCAACACTGAAGCTTTCTTT
CASSLVRPNTEAFF
>TRBV6-6|NA|NA|TRBJ2-2
TGTGCCAGTTCTGGAGGGCCGCGGTTTGGCGGGGAGCTGTTTTTT
CASSGGPRFGGELFF
>TRBV28|NA|NA|TRBJ2-5
TGTGCCAGCAGTTCTCCTGGCTCCCCCGGGGAGACCCAGTACTTC
CASSSPGSPGETQYF